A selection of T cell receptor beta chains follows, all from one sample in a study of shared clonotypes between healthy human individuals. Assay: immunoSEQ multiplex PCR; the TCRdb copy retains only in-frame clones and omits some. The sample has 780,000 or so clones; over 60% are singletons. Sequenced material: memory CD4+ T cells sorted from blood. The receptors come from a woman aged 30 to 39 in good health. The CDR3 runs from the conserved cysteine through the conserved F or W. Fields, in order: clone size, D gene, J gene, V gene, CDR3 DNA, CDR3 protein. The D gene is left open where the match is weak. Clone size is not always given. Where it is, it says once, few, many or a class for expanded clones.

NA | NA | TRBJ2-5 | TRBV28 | TGTGCCAGCAGTTTTTTAGACGAGACCCAGTACTTC | CASSFLDETQYF
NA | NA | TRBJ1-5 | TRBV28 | TGTGCCAGCAGTTCCCCCTCTCGGGGGGGCGGTCAGCCCCAGCATTTT | CASSSPSRGGGQPQHF
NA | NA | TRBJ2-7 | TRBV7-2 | TGTGCCAGCAGTTACGATCCGGGGAGCTGGTACGAGCAGTACTTC | CASSYDPGSWYEQYF
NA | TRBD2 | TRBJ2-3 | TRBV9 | TGTGCCAGCAGCGTCGGAAACGGGAGGGCAACAGATACGCAGTATTTT | CASSVGNGRATDTQYF
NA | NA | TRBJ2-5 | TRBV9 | TGTGCCAGCAGCGTAGTAGATTTGGGCCAAGAGACCCAGTACTTC | CASSVVDLGQETQYF
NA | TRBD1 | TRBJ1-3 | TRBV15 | TGTGCCACCAGCAGAAGGACCCAGGGGGTAGGCGGAAACACCATATATTTT | CATSRRTQGVGGNTIYF
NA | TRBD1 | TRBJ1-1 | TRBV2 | TGTGCCAGCAATAAACAGGGGTCCACTGAAGCTTTCTTT | CASNKQGSTEAFF
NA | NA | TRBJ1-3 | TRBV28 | TGTGCCAGCAGTCCCGGGTGGGCCGTTGGAAACACCATATATTTT | CASSPGWAVGNTIYF
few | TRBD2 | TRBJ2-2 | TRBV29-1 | TGCAGCTCCCGACTAGCGGCCGGGGAGCTGTTTTTT | CSSRLAAGELFF
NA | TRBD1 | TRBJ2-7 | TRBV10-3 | TGTGCCATCAGTGGGGGACAGGGATCGAAAGAGCAGTACTTC | CAISGGQGSKEQYF
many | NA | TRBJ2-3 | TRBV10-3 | TGTGCCACCAGGTTAGGAGATGGCACAGATACGCAGTATTTT | CATRLGDGTDTQYF
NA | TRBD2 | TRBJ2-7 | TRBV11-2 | TGTGCCAGCAGCCGCTCTAGCGGGAGAGGCCCCGAGCAGTACTTC | CASSRSSGRGPEQYF
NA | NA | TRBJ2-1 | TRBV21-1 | TGTGCCAGCAGCAGGCGGACTAGCGGGAGTTATGAGCAGTTCTTC | CASSRRTSGSYEQFF
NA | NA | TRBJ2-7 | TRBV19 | TGTGCCAGTAGTATAGCGAACAGTCTGGAGCAGTACTTC | CASSIANSLEQYF
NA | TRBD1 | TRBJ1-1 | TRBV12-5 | TGTGCTAGTGGTTTGGTATTGGGGACAGGGGGCCTGAACACTGAAGCTTTCTTT | CASGLVLGTGGLNTEAFF
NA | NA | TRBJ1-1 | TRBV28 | TGTGCCAGCAGCCGCCAACGAGACACTGAAGCTTTCTTT | CASSRQRDTEAFF
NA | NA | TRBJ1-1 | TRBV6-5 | TGTGCCAGCAGTTACTCGACAGTCCGGATGAACACTGAAGCTTTCTTT | CASSYSTVRMNTEAFF
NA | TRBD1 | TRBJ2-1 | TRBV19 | TGTGCCAGTACCCGACAGGGGGCGAAGAGCTCCTACAATGAGCAGTTCTTC | CASTRQGAKSSYNEQFF
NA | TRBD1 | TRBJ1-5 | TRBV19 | TGTGCCAGTAGTATAGTCCCCGGTCGGGACAGGGTCAATCAGCCCCAGCATTTT | CASSIVPGRDRVNQPQHF
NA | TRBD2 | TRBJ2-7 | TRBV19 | TGTGCCAGTAGTAAGAGGCGGGAGCCCCTTCTCGTGCAGTACTTC | CASSKRREPLLVQYF
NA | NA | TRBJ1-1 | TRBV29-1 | TGCAGCGTTGAGGGAAACCGATCGGCTTTCTTT | CSVEGNRSAFF
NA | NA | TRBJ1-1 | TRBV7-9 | TGTGCCAGCAGATTAGGGGCGAACACTGAAGCTTTCTTT | CASRLGANTEAFF
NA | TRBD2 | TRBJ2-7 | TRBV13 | TGTGCCAGCAGCTTCCCTTCGGGTAGCGGGAAATACGAGCAGTACTTC | CASSFPSGSGKYEQYF
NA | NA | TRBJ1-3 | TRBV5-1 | TGCGCCAGCAGCTTGGGTCGGTCCACTGGAAACACCATATATTTT | CASSLGRSTGNTIYF
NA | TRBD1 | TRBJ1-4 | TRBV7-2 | TGTGCCAGCAGCTCCGGGACAGGGAATGAAAAACTGTTTTTT | CASSSGTGNEKLFF
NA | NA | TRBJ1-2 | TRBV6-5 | TGTGCCGTACACAGGATTAACTATGGCTACACCTTC | CAVHRINYGYTF
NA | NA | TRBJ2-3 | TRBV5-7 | TGTGCCAGCAGGCTCGTGGGAGGCTACACTAGCACAGATACGCAGTATTTT | CASRLVGGYTSTDTQYF
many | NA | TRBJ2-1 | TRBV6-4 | TGTGCCAGCAACCCCCAACCCGGGACTCCCAATGAGCAGTTCTTC | CASNPQPGTPNEQFF
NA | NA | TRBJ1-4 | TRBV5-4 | TGTGCCAGCAGCTTGTTCGGCGCAGGACGGACTAATGAAAAACTGTTTTTT | CASSLFGAGRTNEKLFF